The present TCR beta chain was sequenced within a study of cytomegalovirus exposure and HLA in healthy donors. Study-wide findings and caveats: Upon later analysis, HLA-associated TCR beta chains proved more clonally expanded than other, equally common chains. The classifier was said to identify cytomegalovirus status with high specificity and sensitivity. Later, TCR association rates were found to vary by HLA locus, highest for DRB1 and lowest for HLA-C. The authors enumerated over 150 TCR beta chains as linked to cytomegalovirus.

This CDR3 region has 16 residues. CDR1 KGHSH and CDR2 LQKENI come from the germline V gene. V shed 1 base, J shed 1 base, and the junction held 4 bases outside the gene matches. The sample holds a few counts of this clone. Its target is not known. Primers: 60 Vbeta forward and 13 Jbeta reverse. Sequencing was performed with immunoSEQ multiplex PCR; in TCRdb, only in-frame clones are kept and a portion is missing. The table includes about 120,000 clones, around 62% detected once. This TCR was recovered from a woman aged 40 to 49 in good health and CMV-seropositive. The chain is built from TRBV18 and TRBJ2-1, with TRBD2 matching over 7 bases. The specimen sequenced was PBMCs. CDR3 loop: CASSPRLAGSYNEQFF. CDR3 DNA sequence: TGTGCCAGCTCACCACGACTAGCTGGTTCCTACAATGAGCAGTTCTTC.